Below are 26 T cell receptor beta chains sequenced from a single sample in a study of blood T cell repertoires in COVID-19. Assay: immunoSEQ multiplex PCR; the TCRdb copy retains only in-frame clones and omits some. The sample consists of around 400,000 clones, 87% of them appearing once. Sequenced: peripheral blood. These receptors all come from a woman aged 30 to 39 with COVID-19, enrolled during active disease.

On this clone: The same CDR3 also results from other DNA sequences found in this sample. The chain employs TRBV19 and TRBJ1-1; weak D call: TRBD1 (5 bases). This CDR3 is 14 amino acids long. In germline, CDR1 is LNHDA, CDR2 SQIVND (reference sequence). Trimming left V 1 base short and J 1 base short, with 7 bases between. The CDR3 spells CASSIGRANTEAFF. The CDR3 coding sequence is TGTGCCAGTAGTATAGGCAGGGCGAACACTGAAGCTTTCTTT. The entire variable domain, with the rest obtained from reference TRBV19 and TRBJ1-1, is as follows: DGGITQSPKYLFRKEGQNVTLSCEQNLNHDAMYWYRQDPGQGLRLIYYSQIVNDFQKGDIAEGYSVSREKKESFPLTVTSAQKNPTAFYLCASSIGRANTEAFFGQGTRLTVV.

The chain recombines TRBV19 with TRBJ1-1; tentatively, D is TRBD1 (6 bases). This CDR3 region has 13 residues. Between the trimmed V and J ends, which lost 9 bases and 0 bases, there was a span of 11 bases. Germline V CDR1 and CDR2: LNHDA, SQIVND (reference sequence). This CDR3 is CASSPGVNTEAFF. Written as DNA, the CDR3 is TGTGCCAGCTCCCCAGGGGTGAACACTGAAGCTTTCTTT. Complete variable domain (other parts from reference TRBV19 and TRBJ1-1): DGGITQSPKYLFRKEGQNVTLSCEQNLNHDAMYWYRQDPGQGLRLIYYSQIVNDFQKGDIAEGYSVSREKKESFPLTVTSAQKNPTAFYLCASSPGVNTEAFFGQGTRLTVV.

The J gene is TRBJ2-3, the V gene TRBV6-4; D may be TRBD2 (5 bases). The CDR3 consists of 13 residues. Germline V gene lookup returns CDR1 MRHNA and CDR2 SNTAGT. V gave up 3 bases and J gave up 3 bases, with 7 bases separating them. Written as DNA, the CDR3 is TGTGCCAGCAGTGATGAGCGGACAGATACGCAGTATTTT. This gives the protein CASSDERTDTQYF.

The CDR3 here is CSASSGGEGMNYGYTF. Written as DNA, the CDR3 is TGCAGTGCTAGTAGCGGGGGAGAGGGAATGAACTATGGCTACACCTTC. The chain is built from TRBV20-1 and TRBJ1-2; tentatively, D is TRBD1 (5 bases). The V end lost 3 bases, the J end lost 2 bases, and 19 bases lay between the germline ends. This CDR3 is built from 16 residues. CDR1 DFQATT and CDR2 SNEGSKA come from the germline V gene (reference sequence).

CDR3 protein: CASSFAGDESPLHF. The CDR3, as DNA: TGCGCCAGCAGCTTCGCAGGGGACGAGTCACCCCTCCACTTT. The rearrangement links TRBV5-1 to TRBJ1-6, with D possibly TRBD1 on 6 matching bases. Per the germline V gene, CDR1 is SGHRS and CDR2 is YFSETQ. There are 14 residues in the CDR3. Between the trimmed V and J ends, which lost 2 bases and 10 bases, there was a span of 13 bases.

A note on this clone: The same CDR3 is also encoded by other DNA sequences in this sample. The chain has TRBV5-1 and TRBJ1-5; 8 positions match TRBD1. CDR3 length: 14 amino acids. With V trimmed by 2 bases and J by 5 bases, 3 bases remained unmatched. Germline V gives CDR1 SGHRS, CDR2 YFSETQ. The CDR3 protein is CASSFGQGDQPQHF. For the CDR3, the DNA is TGCGCCAGCAGCTTCGGACAGGGCGATCAGCCCCAGCATTTT.

V and J are TRBV29-1 and TRBJ2-3, with 9 bases that match TRBD1. The germline V gene has CDR1 SQVTM and CDR2 ANQGSEA. The CDR3 spans 13 residues. V shed 6 bases, J shed 4 bases, and the junction held 5 bases outside the gene matches. In nucleotides, the CDR3 is TGCAGCGTGGCCGGGACAGGGCCAGATACGCAGTATTTT. Its translation: CSVAGTGPDTQYF.

This sequence joins TRBV12-3 or TRBV12-4 and TRBJ2-2; D ambiguous. V lost 8 bases, J lost 9 bases, and 7 bases lay in between. There are 10 residues in the CDR3. CDR3 sequence (DNA): TGTGCCAGCTACTCCCGGGAGCTGTTTTTT. The encoded protein is CASYSRELFF.

The rearrangement uses TRBV6-1 and TRBJ2-7; 8 bases match TRBD1. The CDR3 contains 15 residues. V shed 3 bases and J 2 bases; nucleotides not matched to a gene: 6. Per the germline V gene, CDR1 is MNHNS and CDR2 is SASEGT. The CDR3 is CASSEETGDAYEQYF. DNA of the CDR3: TGTGCCAGCAGTGAGGAGACAGGGGATGCCTACGAGCAGTACTTC.

The chain employs TRBV6-6 and TRBJ2-1; 9 nucleotides agree with TRBD2. Unmatched junction bases numbered 5, after V lost 5 bases and J lost 9 bases. The CDR3 is 13 amino acids. The germline V gene has CDR1 MNHNY and CDR2 SVGAGI (reference sequence). The CDR3 coding sequence is TGTGCCAGCAGTGGGGCGGGAGGGGGTGAGCAGTTCTTC. Translating it yields CASSGAGGGEQFF.

The V gene is TRBV19, the J gene TRBJ2-5, with 10 bases identical to TRBD1. The CDR3 length is 13 residues. After removal of 7 bases from V and 5 bases from J, the junction contained 4 bases not matched to a gene. Germline loops: CDR1 LNHDA, CDR2 SQIVND (reference sequence). Written as DNA, the CDR3 is TGTGCCAGTAACAGGGACAGGGGCGAGACCCAGTACTTC. This sequence encodes CASNRDRGETQYF.

The J gene is TRBJ1-3, the V gene TRBV28, with unresolved D. Germline CDR1 and CDR2: MDHEN and SYDVKM. V was trimmed by 6 bases and J by 4 bases, leaving 19 bases between them. The CDR3 contains 16 residues. The CDR3 DNA is TGTGCCAGCAGCCTCCTTAGCCCGACGTGGGGAAACACCATATATTTT. The encoded protein is CASSLLSPTWGNTIYF.

The chain employs TRBV6-5 and TRBJ2-1; a possible D gene is TRBD2 (6 bases). V dropped 0 bases and J dropped 1 base, with 10 bases sitting between them. CDR1 is MNHEY and CDR2 is SVGAGI in the germline V gene. The CDR3 spans 16 residues. CDR3: CASSYSAGFSYNEQFF. The CDR3 coding sequence is TGTGCCAGCAGTTACTCAGCGGGTTTTTCCTACAATGAGCAGTTCTTC.

This clone was counted only a few times. The chain is built from TRBV10-3 and TRBJ1-6, with TRBD1 as a possible D gene (6 bases). The germline V and J ends were trimmed by 3 bases and 10 bases, with 13 bases remaining between them. From germline, CDR1 is ENHRY and CDR2 SYGVKD. CDR3 length: 14 amino acids. Written as DNA, the CDR3 is TGTGCCATCAGTGAATCAGGGGAGGGATCACCCCTCCACTTT. Its translation: CAISESGEGSPLHF.

The chain combines TRBV10-1 with TRBJ2-1, with a tentative D call TRBD2 (6 bases). Germline V CDR1 and CDR2: WNHNN, SYGVQD (reference sequence). V gave up 3 bases and J gave up 3 bases, with 12 bases separating them. CDR3 length: 15 residues. DNA of the CDR3: TGCGCCAGCAGTGAAACGGGGGACTTCTACAATGAGCAGTTCTTC. Its protein is CASSETGDFYNEQFF.

The chain is built from TRBV30 and TRBJ2-7, with a possible D match to TRBD2 (5 bases). The CDR3 consists of 15 residues. Germline loops: CDR1 GTSNPN, CDR2 SVGIG (reference sequence). The ends were cut back, 3 bases at V and 0 bases at J, with 15 bases in the middle. CDR3 in DNA: TGTGCCTGGAGCCTTCCCACTAGTCTCTCCTACGAGCAGTACTTC. It translates to CAWSLPTSLSYEQYF.

Here the CDR3 DNA reads TGTGCCAGCAGTGAATATCGGGGAACTGGGGCCAACGTCCTGACTTTC. Translated: CASSEYRGTGANVLTF. V and J are TRBV25-1 and TRBJ2-6; a possible D gene is TRBD2 (5 bases). CDR1 is MGHDK and CDR2 is SYGVNS in the germline V gene. Trimming took 0 bases from V and 2 from J, leaving 8 bases between them. This CDR3 is 16 amino acids long.

The chain is built from TRBV6-4 and TRBJ2-3, with 7 bases that match TRBD1. The CDR3 runs to 13 residues. The germline gives CDR1 MRHNA, CDR2 SNTAGT. The V segment lost 6 bases and the J segment 3 bases; nucleotides outside the gene matches: 3. The chain's CDR3 is CASSDRETDTQYF. CDR3 DNA: TGTGCCAGCAGCGACAGGGAGACAGATACGCAGTATTTT.

V gene TRBV27 combines with J gene TRBJ2-5, with 13 bases identical to TRBD2. CDR3 length equals 17 residues. J lost 5 bases, V lost 0 bases, and 6 bases had no gene match. Germline-derived CDR1 and CDR2 are MNHEY and SMNVEV (reference sequence). The CDR3: CASSLSTSGRVRETQYF. CDR3 DNA: TGTGCCAGCAGTTTATCAACTAGCGGGAGGGTAAGGGAGACCCAGTACTTC.

A remark on this clone: No DNA is shown, since the ends of the CDR3 on it are uncertain; the CDR3 is the one TCRdb lists. This chain links TRBV12-3 or TRBV12-4 with TRBJ2-7; the table's D call TRBD1 went unverified against the DNA. The CDR3 region is 13 residues in length, termini included. CDR3 protein: CASSFQVSYEQYF.

The chain uses TRBV20-1 and TRBJ2-2; 10 positions agree with TRBD2. Germline-derived CDR1 and CDR2 are DFQATT and SNEGSKA (reference sequence). Trimming cost V 3 bases and J 4 bases; bases outside gene matches: 5. The CDR3 spans 15 residues. CDR3 sequence reads: CSASGLAGATGELFF. The CDR3 DNA is TGCAGTGCTAGTGGGCTAGCGGGAGCCACCGGGGAGCTGTTTTTT.

The J gene is TRBJ1-2, the V gene TRBV10-2; 7 bases fit TRBD1. The CDR3 consists of 13 residues. J gave up 6 bases and V 7 bases, and 8 bases lay outside the gene matches. CDR1 is WSHSY and CDR2 is SAAADI in the germline V gene. CDR3 residues: CASNPGTVDGYTF. CDR3 nucleotide sequence: TGCGCCAGCAACCCCGGGACAGTGGATGGCTACACCTTC.

This chain links TRBV7-9 with TRBJ1-1; D is ambiguous. V dropped 2 bases and J dropped 2 bases, with 6 bases sitting between them. CDR1 is SEHNR and CDR2 is FQNEAQ in the germline V gene (reference sequence). This CDR3 contains 13 residues. Here the CDR3 reads CASSLQVNTEAFF. The CDR3 DNA is TGTGCCAGCAGCTTACAGGTAAACACTGAAGCTTTCTTT.

The chain employs TRBV5-1 and TRBJ2-3; 7 bases align to TRBD2. V dropped 2 bases and J dropped 2; count of bases not matched to a gene: 2. The CDR3 spans 14 residues. Germline V gene sequence: CDR1 SGHRS, CDR2 YFSETQ. The CDR3 region has the DNA TGCGCCAGCAGCTTTGGGACTACCACAGATACGCAGTATTTT. Encoded protein: CASSFGTTTDTQYF.

This sequence joins TRBV6-5 and TRBJ2-2; TRBD1 aligns across 9 bases. The germline V gene has CDR1 MNHEY and CDR2 SVGAGI. This CDR3 comprises 14 residues. With V trimmed by 6 bases and J by 4 bases, 3 bases remained unmatched. CDR3 sequence (DNA): TGTGCCAGCAGACAGGGGGCGTCCACCGGGGAGCTGTTTTTT. Encoded protein: CASRQGASTGELFF.

The chain recombines TRBV5-1 with TRBJ1-2, with D possibly matching TRBD1 (5 bases). The V gene lost 0 bases and the J gene lost 7 bases, with 16 bases spanning the gap. The CDR3 has 15 amino acids. Germline CDR1 SGHRS, CDR2 YFSETQ. The CDR3 loop reads CASSLGDYQGGGYTF. The CDR3 DNA follows: TGCGCCAGCAGCTTGGGGGATTATCAGGGCGGTGGCTACACCTTC. Combining the CDR3 with reference TRBV5-1 and TRBJ1-2 gives the whole variable domain KAGVTQTPRYLIKTRGQQVTLSCSPISGHRSVSWYQQTPGQGLQFLFEYFSETQRNKGNFPGRFSGRQFSNSRSEMNVSTLELGDSALYLCASSLGDYQGGGYTFGSGTRLTVV.